The clone carrying this T cell receptor (beta chain) was found once. Original processing notes: Quantification of nucleated cells was approximated via reference gene primer amplification. Method: immunoSEQ multiplex PCR; TCRdb's copy keeps in-frame clones and lacks some. V, J and clone size derive from that table, while D and trimming were established from the DNA sequence. The sample lists a few hundred thousand clones; about four fifths were seen once. The length of the CDR3 is 17 residues. CDR1 and CDR2 (germline): LGHNA, YSLEER. The junction had 7 bases not matched to a gene; V was cut back by 3 bases and J by 2 bases. These data are taken from a study of blood T cell repertoires in COVID-19. As for the study in general: COVID-19 samples collected from the United States, Italy and Spain covered acute and convalescent phases. Sources were T cells, B-cell-depleted T cells, or PBMCs; the material itself was cDNA or gDNA.

The chain links TRBV4-3 to TRBJ2-1, with 10 nucleotides matching TRBD2. Sequenced sample: peripheral blood. This receptor was taken from a young woman with acute or convalescent COVID-19. CDR3 bases: TGCGCCAGCAGCCAGGATAGCGGGGGGAGGACCTACAATGAGCAGTTCTTC. Protein product: CASSQDSGGRTYNEQFF.